A selection of T cell receptor beta chains follows, all from one sample in a study of T cell responses to AZD1222 COVID-19 vaccine. Sequencing was performed with immunoSEQ multiplex PCR; in TCRdb, only in-frame clones are kept and a portion is missing. The repertoire has about 130,000 clones, 65% to 90% of them found once; the top ten carry about a fifth. Sequenced material: peripheral blood, taken on day 0 of AZD1222 vaccination. These receptors were taken from an adult in good health. CDR3s include the opening cysteine and the closing phenylalanine or tryptophan. Fields, in order: D gene, J gene, V gene, clone size, CDR3 protein, CDR3 DNA. A D gene is named only where the DNA matches it firmly. A row's size may be missing; if present it is once, few, many or a size class.

- | TRBJ1-6 | TRBV18 | - | CASSRAPVAGESSYNSPLHF | TGTGCCAGCTCACGGGCCCCGGTGGCAGGCGAAAGCTCCTATAATTCACCCCTCCACTTT
TRBD2 | TRBJ2-7 | TRBV7-9 | few | CASSLASGNYEQYF | TGTGCCAGCAGCTTAGCCAGCGGGAACTACGAGCAGTACTTC
- | TRBJ1-5 | TRBV28 | - | CASSLPTGGGQPQHF | TGTGCCAGCAGTTTACCCACCGGGGGAGGTCAGCCCCAGCATTTT
- | TRBJ1-1 | TRBV7-8 | once | CASSLALNRESNTEAFF | TGTGCCAGCAGCTTAGCCCTAAACAGGGAATCCAACACTGAAGCTTTCTTT
TRBD1 | TRBJ1-6 | TRBV5-1 | - | CASSPGQGDNSPLHF | TGCGCCAGCAGCCCCGGACAGGGGGATAATTCACCCCTCCACTTT
- | TRBJ1-3 | TRBV18 | - | CASSPSPGNTIYF | TGTGCCAGCTCACCCAGTCCTGGAAACACCATATATTTT
- | TRBJ1-1 | TRBV5-1 | - | CASSAGTGAEAFF | TGCGCCAGCAGCGCTGGGACGGGAGCTGAAGCTTTCTTT
TRBD1 | TRBJ2-7 | TRBV6-6 | - | CASSSDRVPSYEQYF | TGTGCCAGCAGCTCCGACAGGGTTCCGTCCTACGAGCAGTACTTC
- | TRBJ2-2 | TRBV28 | - | CASSLYRVWSANTGELFF | TGTGCCAGCAGTTTATACCGCGTCTGGAGCGCGAACACCGGGGAGCTGTTTTTT
TRBD1 | TRBJ1-5 | TRBV7-2 | - | CASSHDAGGRQPQHF | TGTGCCAGCAGCCATGACGCAGGGGGCCGTCAGCCCCAGCATTTT
- | TRBJ2-3 | TRBV5-1 | - | CASSLDGRPDTQYF | TGCGCCAGCAGCTTAGATGGGAGACCAGATACGCAGTATTTT
- | TRBJ1-5 | TRBV4-1 | - | CASRSDSYSNQPQHF | TGCGCCAGCAGATCGGACAGCTATAGCAATCAGCCCCAGCATTTT
- | TRBJ1-5 | TRBV28 | - | CASSFGGVRNQPQHF | TGTGCCAGCAGTTTTGGGGGGGTACGCAATCAGCCCCAGCATTTT
TRBD1 | TRBJ2-7 | TRBV9 | - | CASSTQPGQGASEQYF | TGTGCCAGCAGCACCCAACCCGGACAGGGGGCGTCCGAGCAGTACTTC
TRBD1 | TRBJ1-2 | TRBV4-3 | - | CASSQELQGAKGYGYTF | TGCGCCAGCAGCCAAGAACTACAGGGGGCGAAAGGCTATGGCTACACCTTC
- | TRBJ2-3 | TRBV5-1 | - | CASSLSPASTDTQYF | TGCGCCAGCAGCCTTTCTCCAGCTAGCACAGATACGCAGTATTTT
- | TRBJ1-5 | TRBV5-1 | - | CASSRGEFPHQPQHF | TGCGCCAGCAGCCGCGGGGAATTCCCCCATCAGCCCCAGCATTTT
TRBD1 | TRBJ2-3 | TRBV19 | - | CATAGQGGTDTQYF | TGTGCCACCGCGGGACAGGGAGGGACAGATACGCAGTATTTT
TRBD1 | TRBJ1-2 | TRBV7-8 | - | CASSFSPGQVSGYTF | TGTGCCAGCAGCTTTTCTCCGGGACAGGTCTCGGGCTACACCTTC
TRBD1 | TRBJ2-3 | TRBV10-3 | - | CAIRRQGAVTQYF | TGTGCCATCAGAAGACAGGGGGCGGTTACGCAGTATTTT
- | TRBJ1-1 | TRBV28 | - | CASRGGAPRYTEAFF | TGTGCCAGCAGGGGAGGGGCCCCGCGGTACACTGAAGCTTTCTTT
TRBD1 | TRBJ2-7 | TRBV27 | - | CASSPWTGYEQYF | TGTGCCAGCAGTCCCTGGACAGGCTACGAGCAGTACTTC
- | TRBJ1-2 | TRBV7-2 | - | CASSLDLGSGLGYTF | TGTGCCAGCAGCTTAGATCTCGGATCGGGGCTTGGCTACACCTTC
TRBD2 | TRBJ2-5 | TRBV7-9 | - | CASSLATSGNQETQYF | TGTGCCAGCAGCTTAGCGACTAGCGGAAACCAAGAGACCCAGTACTTC
- | TRBJ1-5 | TRBV5-1 | - | CASSLDGDSNQPQHF | TGCGCCAGCAGCTTGGATGGGGATAGCAATCAGCCCCAGCATTTT
TRBD1 | TRBJ1-6 | TRBV7-2 | - | CASSSTGGWASPLHF | TGTGCCAGCAGCTCGACAGGGGGCTGGGCTTCACCCCTCCACTTT
- | TRBJ2-7 | TRBV9 | - | CASSAGDGGTYEQYF | TGTGCCAGCAGCGCGGGCGATGGTGGAACCTACGAGCAGTACTTC
TRBD1 | TRBJ1-1 | TRBV12-5 | - | CASGLGTGGEKTEAFF | TGTGCTAGTGGTTTGGGGACAGGGGGCGAGAAGACTGAAGCTTTCTTT
- | TRBJ1-1 | TRBV14 | - | CASSPYTGRASTEAFF | TGTGCCAGCAGCCCCTATACGGGTCGGGCCAGCACTGAAGCTTTCTTT
TRBD1 | TRBJ1-2 | TRBV29-1 | - | CSVGGQGSHRYGYTF | TGCAGCGTTGGCGGACAGGGTTCTCATCGGTATGGCTACACCTTC
- | TRBJ2-7 | TRBV11-2 | - | CASSRRDLLTEPLSYEQYF | TGTGCCAGCAGCCGGCGCGACCTTTTGACCGAGCCCCTGTCCTACGAGCAGTACTTC
- | TRBJ2-2 | TRBV28 | - | CASNQGTGELFF | TGTGCCAGCAACCAGGGGACCGGGGAGCTGTTTTTT
- | TRBJ2-7 | TRBV6-2/TRBV6-3 | once | CASSYRGGSSYEQYF | TGTGCCAGCAGTTACAGGGGTGGCAGCTCCTACGAGCAGTACTTC
TRBD2 | TRBJ2-2 | TRBV19 | - | CASESGAGAGGELFF | TGTGCCAGTGAATCTGGAGCGGGGGCGGGGGGGGAGCTGTTTTTT
- | TRBJ1-3 | TRBV16 | - | CASSHTGTGNTIYF | TGTGCCAGCAGCCATACGGGCACTGGAAACACCATATATTTT
- | TRBJ2-7 | TRBV11-2 | - | CASSSAGTNIYEQYF | TGTGCCAGCAGCTCTGCCGGGACAAACATTTACGAGCAGTACTTC
TRBD1 | TRBJ1-6 | TRBV2 | - | CASDGGQVTF | TGTGCCAGTGATGGGGGACAGGTGACTTTT
TRBD1 | TRBJ1-2 | TRBV5-6 | - | CASSSDRGNYGYTF | TGTGCCAGCAGCTCAGACAGGGGGAACTATGGCTACACCTTC
- | TRBJ1-4 | TRBV6-5 | - | CASSGVNNEKLFF | TGTGCCAGCTCCGGGGTGAATAATGAAAAACTGTTTTTT
TRBD1 | TRBJ1-2 | TRBV28 | - | CASSGDSYGYTF | TGTGCCAGCAGTGGGGACAGTTATGGCTACACCTTC
- | TRBJ1-1 | TRBV10-3 | - | CANRDEYGTEAFF | TGTGCCAACCGGGATGAGTATGGAACTGAAGCTTTCTTT
- | TRBJ1-4 | TRBV6-2/TRBV6-3 | once | CASSYRTDEKLFF | TGTGCCAGCAGTTACAGGACTGATGAAAAACTGTTTTTT